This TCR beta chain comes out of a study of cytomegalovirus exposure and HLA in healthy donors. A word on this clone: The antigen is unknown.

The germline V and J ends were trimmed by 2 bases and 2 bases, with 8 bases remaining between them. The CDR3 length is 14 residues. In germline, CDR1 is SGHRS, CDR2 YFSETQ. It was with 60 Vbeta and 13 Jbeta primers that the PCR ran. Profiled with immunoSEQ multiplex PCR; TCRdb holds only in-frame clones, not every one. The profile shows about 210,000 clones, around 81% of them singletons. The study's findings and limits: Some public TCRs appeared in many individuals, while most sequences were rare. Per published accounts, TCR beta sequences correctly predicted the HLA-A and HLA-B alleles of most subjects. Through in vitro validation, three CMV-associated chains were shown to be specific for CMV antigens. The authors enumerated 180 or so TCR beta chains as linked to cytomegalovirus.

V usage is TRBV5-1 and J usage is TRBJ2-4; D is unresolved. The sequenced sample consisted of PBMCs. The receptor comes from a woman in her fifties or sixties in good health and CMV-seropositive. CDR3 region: CASSFGSSKNIQYF. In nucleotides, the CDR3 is TGCGCCAGCAGCTTCGGGTCGTCCAAAAACATTCAGTACTTC.